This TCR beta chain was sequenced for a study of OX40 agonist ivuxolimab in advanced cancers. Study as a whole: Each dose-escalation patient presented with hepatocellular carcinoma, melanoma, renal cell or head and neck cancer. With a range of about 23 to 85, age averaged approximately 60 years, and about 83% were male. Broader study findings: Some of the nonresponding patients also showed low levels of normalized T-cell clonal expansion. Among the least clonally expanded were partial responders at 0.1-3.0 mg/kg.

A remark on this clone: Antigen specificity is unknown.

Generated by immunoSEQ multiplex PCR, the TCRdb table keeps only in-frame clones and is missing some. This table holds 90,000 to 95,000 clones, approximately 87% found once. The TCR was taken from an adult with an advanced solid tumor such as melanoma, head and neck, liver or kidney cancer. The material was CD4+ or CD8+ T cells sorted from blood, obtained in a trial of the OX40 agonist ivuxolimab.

The DNA for the CDR3 is TGCAGCGTTGTCAAGGGAGACAGGAACACTGAAGCTTTCTTT. Its protein is CSVVKGDRNTEAFF. The V gene is TRBV29-1, the J gene TRBJ1-1; D may be TRBD1 (5 bases). The CDR3 totals 14 residues. Between the trimmed V and J ends, which lost 4 bases and 1 base, there was a span of 13 bases. Germline CDR1 and CDR2: SQVTM and ANQGSEA.